The clone carrying this T cell receptor beta chain has a count of ten or more. This sample's time point: persistent/refractory GD, antithyroid drugs over 5 years with positive TRAb. PBMC-extracted RNA yielded the TCR library. CDR3 regions were amplified by Arm-PCR using iRepertoire HTBI primers to build TCR beta libraries. MiXCR was run by TCRdb on the multiplex PCR reads, yielding one entry per CDR3 protein. There are under 500,000 distinct CDR3 sequences in the sample; less than 25% occur only once, and 7% to 9.5% lies in the top ten. The data stem from a study of regulatory T cells in long-lasting Graves disease. This sample comprised peripheral blood mononuclear cells (PBMCs), obtained when the disease was refractory, from a patient treated with antithyroid drugs. The origin of this receptor is a female donor with Graves disease.

The CDR3 DNA reads TGTGCCAGCAGCTTAGTAGGGGGAACGGACACTGAAGCTTTCTTT. This encodes CASSLVGGTDTEAFF. V gene TRBV7-2 combines with J gene TRBJ1-1; tentatively, D is TRBD1 (6 bases). The V and J ends lost 1 base and 3 bases respectively, with 12 bases between them. The germline V gene encodes CDR1 SGHTA and CDR2 FQGNSA. This CDR3 contains 15 residues.